This T cell receptor (beta chain) was recorded in a study of beta chain features in type 1 diabetes (dated by TCRdb to 2016 to 2019). General notes on the study: Mean age, gender distribution, total cell number and subset yield did not differ between patients and healthy donors. Regulatory and stem cell-like memory subsets were obtained from only 8 patients and roughly 8 healthy donors, while naive and central memory subsets were obtained from all 30 or so donors. The study compared the TCRB repertoires of sorted circulating CD4+ T cell subsets in recently diagnosed type 1 diabetes patients with those in matched healthy donors. A total of approximately 99,000,000 sorted cells were examined across all samples, and RNA yield correlated strongly with the number of cells per subset.

A single peripheral blood draw of 90 to 150 mL on average was collected from each donor into heparinised tubes. Naive, central memory, regulatory and stem cell-like memory CD4+ T cells were sorted on a BD FACSAria II using a panel including CD45RO, CCR7, CD25, CD127, CD95 and CD27. Purity was above 95% for every sorted population. Right away, PBMCs were isolated by Lymphoprep density gradient centrifugation and were stained directly, with no culture step. So that batch effects would be minimized, each experiment stained and sorted samples in pairs, pairing one healthy donor with one patient. What the study reported, not specific to this receptor: HLA sub-analyses involved small numbers of individuals, so any influence of HLA type on TCRB rearrangement remained unresolved. At VDJ recombination sites, patients with type 1 diabetes made fewer insertions and deleted more nucleotides, a pattern implying thymic rearrangement abnormalities. Shorter templates might be favored by PCR, yet because patient and control samples were amplified and corrected together, any such skew would affect both groups equally. Because cDNA was sequenced instead of genomic DNA, highly expressing activated cells could be over-represented, though the groups showed no difference in activation or CD3 levels. Naive, central memory and regulatory TCRB repertoires appeared more similar among patients than among healthy donors. In all four CD4+ subsets, TCRB CDR3 length was moderately but significantly shorter in type 1 diabetes patients.

In regard to this clone: This receptor's antigen is unknown. Per-base quality was not reported, and no clone a single base away is much larger than it.

All of the isolated RNA was reverse transcribed with the High Capacity cDNA Reverse Transcription Kit, so expressed TCRB transcripts were sequenced. Deep immunoSEQ sequencing was applied to naive, central memory and regulatory T cell samples, giving an average of roughly 3.3 million total reads per sample. Sorted cells were lysed in RLT buffer and RNA was extracted with DNase-treated RNeasy Micro or Mini kits, depending on cell number. To prevent cross-contamination, every cell subset was processed on its own, while patient and healthy donor samples were processed together. The immunoSEQ multiplex PCR was used to amplify TCRB sequences from cDNA, generating 87-bp fragments that spanned the CDR3 region. Amplicons were sequenced on the Illumina HiSeq platform. The source study handled its data this way. Synthetic template baselines were used to correct PCR bias computationally, reads within Hamming distance 2 were collapsed together, and singletons that could not be merged were discarded. By aligning reads against IMGT, V, D and J genes, CDR3 length, and insertions or deletions at six rearrangement sites were assigned. Clonotype counts were normalized to sorted cell number within each subset before computing true diversity and Gini coefficients with the tcR R package. Repertoire sharing was quantified using the overlap coefficient calculated on TCRB nucleotide sequences. Imported from immuneACCESS, the table was reduced by TCRdb to in-frame sequences with V and J called. These copies leave out some clones; in studies compared against another copy, an unresolved V gene accounts for under half, and the cause of the remainder is not known. V, J and clone size are those of that table, while D and trimming were read from the DNA. The table for this sample lists about 150,000 clones; around 51% of them were counted only once. 0.42% of the sample goes to the ten largest clones.

The CDR3 has 16 amino acids, counting the end cysteine and phenylalanine. CDR3 DNA is the only sequence kept; it has 48 bases, read in frame from the first base. Between the V and J ends, shortened by 0 bases and 0 bases respectively, the junction contains 11 bases. CDR1 and CDR2 are read off the germline V gene as LGHNA and YNFKEQ. The sequenced sample was Tregs from blood. The sample's cell subset or site, from its label and the paper: regulatory CD4+ T cells. The chain links TRBV4-2 with TRBJ2-5; tentative D gene TRBD1, with 6 bases matching. This sequence originates from a man between 18 and 29 years old in good health. The CDR3 region reads CASSQDFGTYQETQYF. The sequence in DNA is TGTGCCAGCAGCCAAGATTTTGGGACATACCAAGAGACCCAGTACTTC.